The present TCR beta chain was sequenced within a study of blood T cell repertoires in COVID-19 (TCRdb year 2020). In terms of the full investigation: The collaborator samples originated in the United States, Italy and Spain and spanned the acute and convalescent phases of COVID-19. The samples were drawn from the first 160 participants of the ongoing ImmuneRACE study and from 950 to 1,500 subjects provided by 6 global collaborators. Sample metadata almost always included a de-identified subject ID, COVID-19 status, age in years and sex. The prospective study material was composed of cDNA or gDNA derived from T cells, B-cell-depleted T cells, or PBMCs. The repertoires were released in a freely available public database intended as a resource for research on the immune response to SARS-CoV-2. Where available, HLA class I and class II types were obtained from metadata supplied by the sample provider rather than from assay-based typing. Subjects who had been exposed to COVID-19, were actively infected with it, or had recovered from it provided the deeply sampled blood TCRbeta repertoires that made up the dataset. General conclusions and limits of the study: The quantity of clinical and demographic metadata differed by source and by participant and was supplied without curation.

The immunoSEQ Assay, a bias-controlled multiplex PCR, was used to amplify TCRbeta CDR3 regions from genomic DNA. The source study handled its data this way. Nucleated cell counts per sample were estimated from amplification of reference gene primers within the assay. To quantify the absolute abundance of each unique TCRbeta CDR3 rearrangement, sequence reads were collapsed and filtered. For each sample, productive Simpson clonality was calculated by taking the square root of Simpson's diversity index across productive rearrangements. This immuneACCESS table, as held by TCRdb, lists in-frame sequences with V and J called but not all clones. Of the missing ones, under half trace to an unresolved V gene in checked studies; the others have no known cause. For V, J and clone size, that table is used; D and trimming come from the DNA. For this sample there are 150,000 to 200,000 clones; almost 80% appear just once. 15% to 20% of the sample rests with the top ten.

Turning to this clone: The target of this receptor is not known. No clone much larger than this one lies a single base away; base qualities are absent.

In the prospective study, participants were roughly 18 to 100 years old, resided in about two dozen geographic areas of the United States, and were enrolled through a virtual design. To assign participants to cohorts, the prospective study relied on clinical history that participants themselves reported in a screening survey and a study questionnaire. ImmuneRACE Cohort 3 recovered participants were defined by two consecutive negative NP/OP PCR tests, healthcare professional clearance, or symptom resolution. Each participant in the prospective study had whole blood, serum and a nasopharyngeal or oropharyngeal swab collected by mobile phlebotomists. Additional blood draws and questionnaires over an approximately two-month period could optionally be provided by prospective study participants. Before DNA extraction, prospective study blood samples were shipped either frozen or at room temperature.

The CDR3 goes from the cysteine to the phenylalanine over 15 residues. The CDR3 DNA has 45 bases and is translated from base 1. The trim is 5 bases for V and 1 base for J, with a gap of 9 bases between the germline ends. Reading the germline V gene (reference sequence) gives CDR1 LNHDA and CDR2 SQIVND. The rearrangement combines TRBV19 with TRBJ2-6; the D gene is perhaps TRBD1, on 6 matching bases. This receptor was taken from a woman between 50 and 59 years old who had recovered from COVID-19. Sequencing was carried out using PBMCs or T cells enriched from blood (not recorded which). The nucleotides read TGTGCCAGTAGTTTTACAGGGTCTGGGGCCAACGTCCTGACTTTC. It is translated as CASSFTGSGANVLTF.